This TCR beta chain was obtained from a study of T-cell memory formation after mild COVID-19. The CDR3 sequence is 13 residues long. V lost 11 bases and J lost 0; bases outside the gene matches: 2. Germline CDR1 reads LGHDT; CDR2 reads YNNKEL (reference sequence). Study-level points and caveats: Second-wave clones that peaked on day 37 lacked confirmed SARS-CoV-2 specificity.

TCRdb reprocessed the 5' RACE reads via MiXCR and lists one record per CDR3 protein. In the table there are 250,000 to 350,000 distinct CDR3 sequences, roughly 15% of which are singletons. This clonotype was found many times. Its antigen is as yet unknown. Input material: PBMCs or a T cell subset sorted from them (not recorded which). This sequence was found in a young man who had mild COVID-19 (a few samples of this study predate the infection). Cell type and time point are not known. The chain joins TRBV3-1 to TRBJ2-1; 9 bases are a match to TRBD2. CDR3 coding DNA: TGTGCCGCGGGGGGGAGCTCCTACAATGAGCAGTTCTTC. This gives the protein CAAGGSSYNEQFF.